This T cell receptor (beta chain) came from a study of cytomegalovirus exposure and HLA in healthy donors. Study-level results: A later analysis linked a missense variant in DCLRE1C to the trimming of TCR beta V and J genes. DRB1 showed the most TCR associations and HLA-C the fewest in a later analysis, as rates varied by HLA locus. Likely technical artifact: a cluster of highly shared sequence variants.

V lost 1 base to trimming and J lost 1 base; unmatched junction nucleotides: 0. Per the germline V gene, CDR1 is SGHVS and CDR2 is FQNEAQ. This CDR3 comprises 15 residues. This clone was picked up a small number of times. Its antigen is as yet unknown. The PCR employed 60 Vbeta primers together with 13 Jbeta primers. Assay: immunoSEQ multiplex PCR; the TCRdb copy retains only in-frame clones and omits some. The sample consists of about 94,000 clones, under 9% of them appearing once. Source material: PBMCs. J is TRBJ1-1 and V is TRBV7-8; TRBD1 matches 10 bases. The sequence was obtained from a man in his fifties or sixties in good health and CMV-seronegative. The CDR3 loop is CASSLGQGANTEAFF. The CDR3 DNA reads TGTGCCAGCAGCTTAGGACAGGGGGCGAACACTGAAGCTTTCTTT. Complete variable domain (other parts from reference TRBV7-8 and TRBJ1-1): GAGVSQSPRYKVAKRGQDVALRCDPISGHVSLFWYQQALGQGPEFLTYFQNEAQLDKSGLPSDRFFAERPEGSVSTLKIQRTQQEDSAVYLCASSLGQGANTEAFFGQGTRLTVV.